These 25 T cell receptor beta chains originate from one sample sequenced in a study of T cell responses to AZD1222 COVID-19 vaccine. TCRdb's table, derived via immunoSEQ multiplex PCR, lists solely in-frame clones and lacks some. Among about 100,000 clones listed, about 88% were seen once. Sequencing was performed on peripheral blood, taken on day 0 of AZD1222 vaccination. The receptors were gathered from an adult in good health.

The V call is TRBV12-3 or TRBV12-4, the J call TRBJ2-3; no clear D. This CDR3 spans 12 amino acids. The V and J ends lost 6 bases and 7 bases respectively, with 11 bases between them. The CDR3 region has the DNA TGTGCCAGCAGCCGCGCTACTAATACGCAGTATTTT. This codes for CASSRATNTQYF.

V usage is TRBV19 and J usage is TRBJ1-3, with D perhaps matching TRBD1 (5 bases). The length of the CDR3 is 14 residues. The germline V gene has CDR1 LNHDA and CDR2 SQIVND (reference sequence). Trimming removed 9 bases at V and 0 bases at J, with 12 bases between. The CDR3 protein is CASTRGGSGNTIYF. The CDR3 nucleotides read TGTGCCAGCACTAGGGGTGGCTCTGGAAACACCATATATTTT.

The rearrangement links TRBV7-2 to TRBJ2-5, with D uncertain. V was shortened by 5 bases and J by 2 bases, with 9 bases between the two germline ends. The CDR3 extends over 13 amino acids. Per the germline V gene, CDR1 is SGHTA and CDR2 is FQGNSA. In DNA form, the CDR3 reads TGTGCCAGCAGCAATGGGGATCAAGAGACCCAGTACTTC. This sequence encodes CASSNGDQETQYF. The full variable domain, rest sourced from reference TRBV7-2 and TRBJ2-5, is GAGVSQSPSNKVTEKGKDVELRCDPISGHTALYWYRQSLGQGLEFLIYFQGNSAPDKSGLPSDRFSAERTGGSVSTLTIQRTQQEDSAVYLCASSNGDQETQYFGPGTRLLVL.

V gene TRBV6-5 combines with J gene TRBJ1-1, with unresolved D. The CDR3 covers 14 residues. Germline assignment: CDR1 MNHEY and CDR2 SVGAGI. V lost 5 bases and J 4 bases, leaving 14 bases between the germline ends. CDR3 sequence reads: CASSQLLGVTEAFF. Written as DNA, the CDR3 is TGTGCCAGCAGTCAGCTACTCGGTGTCACTGAAGCTTTCTTT.

The rearrangement uses TRBV12-5 and TRBJ2-3, with D perhaps being TRBD1 or TRBD2 (6 bases each). Trimming removed 2 bases from V and 4 bases from J, with 13 bases in between. Per the germline V gene, CDR1 is LGHNT and CDR2 is FRNRAP. The CDR3 spans 15 residues. The CDR3 bases are TGTGCTAGTGGTTTGAGAGGGGGAGGAGCAGATACGCAGTATTTT. Translated: CASGLRGGGADTQYF.

V and J are TRBV7-2 and TRBJ2-7; 14 bases are shared with TRBD2. Trimming took 5 bases from V and 6 from J; bases not matched to a gene: 3. CDR3 length: 14 residues. CDR1 and CDR2 (germline): SGHTA, FQGNSA. The CDR3 is CASSTGLAGAEQYF. The CDR3 DNA is TGTGCCAGCAGCACGGGACTAGCGGGAGCCGAGCAGTACTTC. Using reference TRBV7-2 and TRBJ2-7 for the parts outside the CDR3, the full variable domain is GAGVSQSPSNKVTEKGKDVELRCDPISGHTALYWYRQSLGQGLEFLIYFQGNSAPDKSGLPSDRFSAERTGGSVSTLTIQRTQQEDSAVYLCASSTGLAGAEQYFGPGTRLTVT.

The chain uses TRBV5-4 and TRBJ2-4, with 11 bases matching TRBD1. Trimming cost V 4 bases and J 1 base; bases outside gene matches: 7. The CDR3 extends over 17 amino acids. Germline CDR1 is SGHNT and CDR2 is YYREEE (reference sequence). The CDR3 region has the DNA TGTGCCAGCAGCAGCCGTGGACAGGGGGCGGCCAAAAACATTCAGTACTTC. It specifies CASSSRGQGAAKNIQYF.

This chain joins TRBV6-5 and TRBJ1-2, with no clear D. The CDR3 extends over 13 amino acids. V dropped 5 bases and J dropped 5 bases, with 12 bases sitting between them. The germline V gene encodes CDR1 MNHEY and CDR2 SVGAGI. The CDR3 protein is CASSPDGLYGYTF. In nucleotides, the CDR3 is TGTGCCAGCAGTCCGGATGGGCTTTATGGCTACACCTTC.

The V gene is TRBV10-3, the J gene TRBJ2-7, with 8 bases identical to TRBD2. The CDR3 is 17 residues long. After removal of 0 bases from V and 3 bases from J, the junction contained 10 bases not matched to a gene. Looked up from germline, CDR1 is ENHRY and CDR2 is SYGVKD. The DNA of the CDR3 is TGTGCCATCAGTGAGTCGAGGGTGGCAGCGGGAGACTACGAGCAGTACTTC. Its protein is CAISESRVAAGDYEQYF.

This rearrangement joins TRBV7-9 to TRBJ2-2; D unclear. V was clipped by 5 bases and J by 4 bases, with 5 bases between them. CDR3 length: 12 amino acids. CDR1 SEHNR and CDR2 FQNEAQ come from the germline V gene (reference sequence). CDR3 bases: TGTGCCAGCAGCCGAGGCACCGGGGAGCTGTTTTTT. As protein: CASSRGTGELFF. Based on the CDR3 plus reference TRBV7-9 and TRBJ2-2, the full variable domain is DTGVSQNPRHKITKRGQNVTFRCDPISEHNRLYWYRQTLGQGPEFLTYFQNEAQLEKSRLLSDRFSAERPKGSFSTLEIQRTEQGDSAMYLCASSRGTGELFFGEGSRLTVL.

V usage is TRBV7-2 and J usage is TRBJ2-6; either TRBD1 or TRBD2 may fit D (6 bases each). This CDR3 comprises 14 residues. V lost 0 bases to trimming and J lost 14 bases, with 14 bases between them. Looked up from germline, CDR1 is SGHTA and CDR2 is FQGNSA. CDR3 residues: CASSLARDKEFLTF. For the CDR3, the DNA is TGTGCCAGCAGCTTAGCGCGGGACAAGGAGTTCCTGACTTTC.

This clone occurred once. This chain joins TRBV5-4 and TRBJ1-1, with D possibly being TRBD1 (5 bases). CDR1 and CDR2 from the germline V gene are SGHNT and YYREEE (reference sequence). The CDR3 is 14 residues long. V was pared by 0 bases and J by 7 bases, with 13 bases between. The CDR3 nucleotides read TGTGCCAGCAGCTTGGCCGGGGGGGGAGATGAAGCTTTCTTT. Translation: CASSLAGGGDEAFF.

V is TRBV2 and J is TRBJ2-7; TRBD2 agrees at 10 bases. CDR3 size: 14 residues. Germline values: CDR1 SNHLY, CDR2 FYNNEI. V was pared by 6 bases and J by 3 bases, with 5 bases of the junction left unmatched. In DNA form, the CDR3 reads TGTGCCAGCAGCGAACTAGCGGGGAACTACGAGCAGTACTTC. Its protein product is CASSELAGNYEQYF.

This chain connects TRBV5-1 to TRBJ1-1; maybe TRBD1 (5 bases). Germline assignment: CDR1 SGHRS and CDR2 YFSETQ. This CDR3 region has 15 residues. Between the trimmed V and J ends, which lost 0 bases and 5 bases, there was a span of 14 bases. CDR3 sequence: CASSLEAGPLTEAFF. DNA of the CDR3: TGCGCCAGCAGCTTGGAGGCGGGGCCCTTGACTGAAGCTTTCTTT.

The chain is built from TRBV6-5 and TRBJ1-1; D remains ambiguous. CDR1 and CDR2 from the germline V gene are MNHEY and SVGAGI. V dropped 7 bases and J dropped 0 bases, with 6 bases sitting between them. This CDR3 region has 12 residues. CDR3 amino acids: CASTDMNTEAFF. CDR3 DNA: TGTGCCAGCACGGATATGAACACTGAAGCTTTCTTT.

The genes are TRBV19 and TRBJ2-1; a possible D gene is TRBD2 (6 bases). Germline CDR1 is LNHDA and CDR2 is SQIVND (reference sequence). This CDR3 region has 15 residues. Trimming pared 5 bases from V and 7 bases from J, leaving 18 bases between. CDR3 residues: CASSSTSSLGNEQFF. Written as DNA, the CDR3 is TGTGCCAGTAGTTCCACTAGCTCCCTTGGGAATGAGCAGTTCTTC.

The chain carries TRBV5-1 and TRBJ1-1; tentatively, D is TRBD1 (5 bases). The CDR3 loop spans 15 amino acids. Trimming removed 5 bases from V and 1 base from J, with 15 bases in between. Germline-derived CDR1 and CDR2 are SGHRS and YFSETQ. CDR3 DNA: TGCGCCAGCAGGTCCGCGGGACGTTCGAACACTGAAGCTTTCTTT. Protein sequence: CASRSAGRSNTEAFF.

This chain joins TRBV9 and TRBJ2-3, with a tentative D call TRBD1 (6 bases). Germline V gene lookup returns CDR1 SGDLS and CDR2 YYNGEE. V shed 3 bases and J shed 4 bases, with 12 bases lying between them. The CDR3 totals 14 residues. The CDR3 loop reads CASSARTAADTQYF. The CDR3 region has the DNA TGTGCCAGCAGCGCCAGGACAGCAGCAGATACGCAGTATTTT. Variable domain in full (rest from reference TRBV9 and TRBJ2-3): DSGVTQTPKHLITATGQRVTLRCSPRSGDLSVYWYQQSLDQGLQFLIQYYNGEERAKGNILERFSAQQFPDLHSELNLSSLELGDSALYFCASSARTAADTQYFGPGTRLTVL.

The chain recombines TRBV5-4 with TRBJ2-3; no firm D call. The CDR3 has 12 residues. CDR1 is SGHNT and CDR2 is YYREEE in the germline V gene (reference sequence). V was cut by 0 bases and J by 6 bases, with 5 bases left in between. The CDR3 loop reads CASSLDADTQYF. CDR3 nucleotide sequence: TGTGCCAGCAGCTTGGATGCGGATACGCAGTATTTT.

The V and J genes are TRBV2 and TRBJ1-1; D might be TRBD1 (6 bases). Germline CDR1 reads SNHLY; CDR2 reads FYNNEI. V shed 7 bases and J shed 4 bases, with 16 bases lying between them. The CDR3 length is 14 residues. CDR3 sequence (DNA): TGTGCCAGCACCGAAGGGGGGGTCAGCACTGAAGCTTTCTTT. Amino acid sequence: CASTEGGVSTEAFF.

This chain connects TRBV27 to TRBJ2-4; TRBD2 might be the D (5 bases). Germline-derived CDR1 and CDR2 are MNHEY and SMNVEV (reference sequence). V lost 3 bases and J lost 1, with 10 bases in between. This CDR3 has 15 amino acids. CDR3 bases: TGTGCCAGCAGTTTTGGGAGAGGGGCCAAAAACATTCAGTACTTC. As protein: CASSFGRGAKNIQYF.

The V gene is TRBV5-6, the J gene TRBJ2-7; 8 bases are shared with TRBD1. This CDR3 has 16 amino acids. The germline gives CDR1 SGHDT, CDR2 YYEEEE. Trimming took 3 bases from V and 6 from J; bases not matched to a gene: 14. As DNA, the CDR3 is TGTGCCAGCAGCTGGGAACAGGGGGACTCTGTCTCCGAGCAGTACTTC. It specifies CASSWEQGDSVSEQYF.

The chain links TRBV6-2 or TRBV6-3 to TRBJ2-7; D perhaps matches TRBD1 (8 bases). CDR1 is MNHEY, CDR2 SVGEGT, per germline. V was pared by 0 bases and J by 1 base, with 16 bases between. CDR3 length: 17 residues. In DNA, the CDR3 is TGTGCCAGCAGTTACTCCTATCGGGGGGACAGGTCCTACGAGCAGTACTTC. Protein sequence: CASSYSYRGDRSYEQYF.

The V call is TRBV7-2, the J call TRBJ1-6; D is possibly TRBD1 (6 bases). V lost 1 base to trimming and J lost 1 base, with 14 bases between them. The CDR3 has 18 amino acids. Germline lookup yields CDR1 SGHTA and CDR2 FQGNSA. The CDR3 reads CASSLGTAFLSYNSPLHF. The DNA of the CDR3 is TGTGCCAGCAGCTTAGGGACAGCGTTTCTTTCCTATAATTCACCCCTCCACTTT.

The chain combines TRBV29-1 with TRBJ1-2, with TRBD1 matching over 7 bases. The trim removed 8 bases at V and 3 bases at J, leaving 6 bases unmatched. CDR3 length: 12 residues. Germline V gives CDR1 SQVTM, CDR2 ANQGSEA. The CDR3 is CSFGTDDYGYTF. The CDR3 DNA reads as TGCAGCTTTGGGACAGACGACTATGGCTACACCTTC.